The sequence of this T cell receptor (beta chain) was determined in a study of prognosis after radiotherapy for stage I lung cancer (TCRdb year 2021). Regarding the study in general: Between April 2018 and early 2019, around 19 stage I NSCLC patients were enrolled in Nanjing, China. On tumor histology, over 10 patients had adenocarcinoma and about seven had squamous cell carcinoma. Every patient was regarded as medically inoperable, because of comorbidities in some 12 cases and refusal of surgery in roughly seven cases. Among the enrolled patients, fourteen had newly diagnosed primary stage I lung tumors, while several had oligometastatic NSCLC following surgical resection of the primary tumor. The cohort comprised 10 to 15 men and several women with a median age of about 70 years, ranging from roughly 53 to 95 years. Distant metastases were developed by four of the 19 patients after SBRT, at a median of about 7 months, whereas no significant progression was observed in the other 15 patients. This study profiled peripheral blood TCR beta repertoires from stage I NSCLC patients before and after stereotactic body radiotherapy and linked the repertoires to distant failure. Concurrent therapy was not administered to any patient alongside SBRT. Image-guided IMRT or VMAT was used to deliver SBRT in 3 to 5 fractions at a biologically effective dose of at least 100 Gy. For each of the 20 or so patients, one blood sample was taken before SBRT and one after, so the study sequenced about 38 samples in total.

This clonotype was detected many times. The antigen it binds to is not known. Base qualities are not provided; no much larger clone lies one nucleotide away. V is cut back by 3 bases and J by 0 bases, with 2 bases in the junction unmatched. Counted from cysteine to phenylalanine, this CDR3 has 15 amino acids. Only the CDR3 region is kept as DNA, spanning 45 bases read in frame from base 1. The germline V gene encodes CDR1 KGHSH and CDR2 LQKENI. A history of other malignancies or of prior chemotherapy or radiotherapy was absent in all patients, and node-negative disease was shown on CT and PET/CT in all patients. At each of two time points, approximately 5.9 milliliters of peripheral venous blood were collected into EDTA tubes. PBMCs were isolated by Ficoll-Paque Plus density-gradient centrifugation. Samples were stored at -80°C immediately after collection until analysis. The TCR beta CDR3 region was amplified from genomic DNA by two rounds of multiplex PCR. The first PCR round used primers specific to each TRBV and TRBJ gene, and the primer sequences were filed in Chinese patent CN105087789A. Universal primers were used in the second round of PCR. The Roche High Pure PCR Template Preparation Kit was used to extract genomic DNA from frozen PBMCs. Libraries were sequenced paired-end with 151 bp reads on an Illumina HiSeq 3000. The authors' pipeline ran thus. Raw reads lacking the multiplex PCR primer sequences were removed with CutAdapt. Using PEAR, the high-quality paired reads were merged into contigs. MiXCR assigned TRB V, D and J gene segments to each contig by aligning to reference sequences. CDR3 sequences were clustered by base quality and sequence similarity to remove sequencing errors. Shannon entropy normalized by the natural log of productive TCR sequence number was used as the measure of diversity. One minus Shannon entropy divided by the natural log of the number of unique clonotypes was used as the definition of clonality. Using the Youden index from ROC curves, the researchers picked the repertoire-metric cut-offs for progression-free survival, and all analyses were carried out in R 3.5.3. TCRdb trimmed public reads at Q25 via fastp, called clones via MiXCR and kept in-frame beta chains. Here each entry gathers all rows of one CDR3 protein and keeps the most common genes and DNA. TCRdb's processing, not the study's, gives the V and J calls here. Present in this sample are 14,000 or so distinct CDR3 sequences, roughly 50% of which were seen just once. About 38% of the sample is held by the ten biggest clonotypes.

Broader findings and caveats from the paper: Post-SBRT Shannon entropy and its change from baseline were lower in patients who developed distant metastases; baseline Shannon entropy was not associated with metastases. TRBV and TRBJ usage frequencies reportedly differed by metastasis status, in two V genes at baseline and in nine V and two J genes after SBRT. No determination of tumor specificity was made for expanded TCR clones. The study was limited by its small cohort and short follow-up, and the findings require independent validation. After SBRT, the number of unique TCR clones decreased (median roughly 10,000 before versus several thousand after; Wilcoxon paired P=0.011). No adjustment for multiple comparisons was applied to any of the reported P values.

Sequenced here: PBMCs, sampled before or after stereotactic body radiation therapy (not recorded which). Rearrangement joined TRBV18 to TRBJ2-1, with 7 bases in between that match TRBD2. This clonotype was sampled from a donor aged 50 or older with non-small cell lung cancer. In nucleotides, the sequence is TGTGCCAGCTCACCTAGCGGGTTCTCCTACAATGAGCAGTTCTTC. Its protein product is CASSPSGFSYNEQFF.